This T cell receptor beta chain emerged from a study of tumor and adjacent non-tumor tissue in lung cancer. Study as a whole: The cohort had under 15 adenocarcinoma, 2 squamous cell and 1 small cell patients. The patients, approximately 9 men and five or six women, were about 30 to 85 with stage I to III disease.

For this clonotype: One junction end disagrees with the germline gene, perhaps due to a read error.

This sample's RNA came from whole unsorted tissue. Three rounds of nested PCR, following a modified ARM-PCR protocol, produced the TCRbeta library. Using its own MiXCR run on the multiplex PCR reads, TCRdb lists one record per CDR3 protein. The sample includes approximately 90,000 distinct CDR3 sequences, about 72% of them seen just once. The CDR3 runs 16 residues. The TCR originated in a man aged 55 to 70 with non-small cell lung cancer. The sample consisted of lung tumor tissue. The chain joins TRBV12-3 or TRBV12-4 to TRBJ2-1; 14 bases map to TRBD2. In nucleotides, the CDR3 is TGTACCAGCGGACTAGCGGGGGGACGGCGATACTACGAGCAGTTCTTC. Translated, it gives CTSGLAGGRRYYEQFF.